The sequence of this TCR beta chain was determined in a study of blood T cell repertoires in COVID-19 (TCRdb year 2020). With regard to the full study: The collaborator samples originated in the United States, Italy and Spain and spanned the acute and convalescent phases of COVID-19. Deeply sampled blood TCRbeta repertoires from subjects exposed to, actively infected with, or recovered from COVID-19 were included in the dataset. Sample metadata almost always included a de-identified subject ID, COVID-19 status, age in years and sex. The repertoires were released in a freely available public database intended as a resource for research on the immune response to SARS-CoV-2. Where available, HLA class I and class II types were obtained from metadata supplied by the sample provider rather than from assay-based typing. The prospective study material was composed of cDNA or gDNA derived from T cells, B-cell-depleted T cells, or PBMCs. The samples were drawn from the first 160 participants of the ongoing ImmuneRACE study and from 950 to 1,500 subjects provided by 6 global collaborators. What the authors observed across the whole study: The quantity of clinical and demographic metadata differed by source and by participant and was supplied without curation.

Participants in the prospective study were enrolled through a virtual design, were aged roughly 18 to 100 years, and lived in some 24 United States geographic areas. In the prospective study, cohorts were assigned on the basis of participant-reported clinical history obtained from a screening survey and a study questionnaire. Mobile phlebotomists in the prospective study collected whole blood, serum and a nasopharyngeal or oropharyngeal swab from every participant. Prospective study participants could optionally give additional blood draws and questionnaires over a 2-month period. Before DNA extraction, blood samples from the prospective study were shipped at room temperature or frozen. The immunoSEQ Assay, a bias-controlled multiplex PCR, was used to amplify TCRbeta CDR3 regions from genomic DNA. In the authors' own workflow: The number of nucleated cells in each sample was estimated by amplification of reference gene primers within the assay. Sequence reads were collapsed and filtered to measure the absolute abundance of every unique TCRbeta CDR3 rearrangement. For each sample, productive Simpson clonality was calculated by taking the square root of Simpson's diversity index across productive rearrangements. This is the immuneACCESS table as TCRdb keeps it, with only in-frame sequences that have V and J called. A part of the clones is gone; compared with another copy, unresolved V genes explain less than half, and the rest is unexplained. Clonal size and the V and J genes are those of that table, whereas D and trimming came from the DNA. The sample table shows 300,000 to 500,000 clones, and around 90% are seen once. Approximately 2.1% of the sample goes to the ten largest clones.

The CDR3 runs 16 amino acids, cysteine and phenylalanine included. Left in the record is the CDR3 DNA by itself, 48 bases read in frame from the first base. A distance of 13 bases separates the germline ends of V and J, which lose 4 bases and 1 base respectively. CDR1 and CDR2 were assigned from the germline V gene as MGHRA and YSYEKL. For this clone: The antigen it binds to is not known. Within one base of it there is no much larger clone, and no base qualities were kept.

The rearranged segments are TRBV4-1 and TRBJ2-2; the D gene is perhaps TRBD2, on 6 matching bases. The specimen was PBMCs or T cells enriched from blood (not recorded which). This clonotype was sampled from a woman between 40 and 50 years old with acute COVID-19. The DNA sequence follows: TGCGCCAGCAGCCTTCGGGACTCATGGAACACCGGGGAGCTGTTTTTT. It translates to CASSLRDSWNTGELFF.